The subject of this entry is one T cell receptor beta chain. Its antigen is currently unknown. Germline V gives CDR1 SGHNT, CDR2 YENEEA. V lost 6 bases to trimming and J lost 6 bases, with 11 bases between them. The CDR3 spans 13 residues. This record comes from a study of shared clonotypes between healthy human individuals. Study-wide points: Researchers found naive subsets generally carried larger estimated richness than memory subsets.

The assay was immunoSEQ multiplex PCR, and TCRdb's table has in-frame clones only and misses some. In the table there are 2 million to 3 million clones, 80% to 95% of which are singletons. The clonotype comes from a man between 18 and 29 years old in good health. Some clones in this sample may be carry-over from other donors' samples. The sample consisted of naive CD4+ T cells from PBMCs. Subset indicated: CD45RA+ positively selected. The chain joins TRBV11-3 to TRBJ2-2; D is unresolved. The DNA for the CDR3 is TGTGCCAGCAGTGGTAGCCGAGCCGGGGAGCTGTTTTTT. Its translation: CASSGSRAGELFF. The full variable domain, completed using reference TRBV11-3 and TRBJ2-2, is EAGVVQSPRYKIIEKKQPVAFWCNPISGHNTLYWYLQNLGQGPELLIRYENEEAVDDSQLPKDRFSAERLKGVDSTLKIQPAELGDSAVYLCASSGSRAGELFFGEGSRLTVL.